Given below is one T cell receptor (beta chain) in context. This sample stems from a study of blood T cell repertoires in COVID-19. Germline-derived CDR1 and CDR2 are MNHEY and SMNVEV (reference sequence). The CDR3 covers 14 residues. V was pared by 0 bases and J by 4 bases, with 10 bases between. Using immunoSEQ multiplex PCR, the repertoire was profiled, and TCRdb retains in-frame clones only, with some absent. In the table there are about 380,000 clones, 88% of which are singletons. The genes are TRBV27 and TRBJ2-7, with D hard to call. The source is a woman aged 18-29 years who had recovered from COVID-19. The material sequenced was PBMCs or T cells enriched from blood (not recorded which). The CDR3 region is CASSLSIQLYEQYF. For the CDR3, the DNA is TGTGCCAGCAGTTTATCGATACAGTTATACGAGCAGTACTTC.